Presented here are 7 T cell receptor beta chains from one specimen sequenced in a study of PD-L1 blockade in urothelial cancer. Using immunoSEQ multiplex PCR, the repertoire was profiled, and TCRdb retains in-frame clones only, with some absent. The sample has tens of thousands of clones, roughly 82% seen once. Material: PBMCs, obtained around atezolizumab (anti-PD-L1) treatment. The receptors shown here come from a man between 65 and 85 years old with urothelial cancer.

The rearrangement uses TRBV5-8 and TRBJ2-2; no clear D gene. The V and J ends lost 1 base and 6 bases respectively, with 7 bases between them. This CDR3 is 13 amino acids long. Germline lookup yields CDR1 SGHTS and CDR2 YDEGEE. The DNA for the CDR3 is TGTGCCAGCAGCTTGTCTCGGGCCGGGGAGCTGTTTTTT. This sequence encodes CASSLSRAGELFF.

V is TRBV6-5 and J is TRBJ1-2, with 9 positions matching TRBD1. Trimming took 6 bases from V and 6 from J; bases not matched to a gene: 8. This CDR3 spans 14 amino acids. Germline lookup yields CDR1 MNHEY and CDR2 SVGAGI. CDR3 protein: CASSPSTGGNGYTF. The CDR3 DNA is TGTGCCAGCAGCCCAAGCACAGGGGGCAATGGCTACACCTTC.

This clone has only a few counts. The rearrangement links TRBV13 to TRBJ1-2; the match to TRBD1 covers 9 bases. The CDR3 length is 14 residues. Germline assignment: CDR1 PRHDT and CDR2 FYEKMQ (reference sequence). J was trimmed by 7 bases and V by 4 bases; bases with no gene match: 7. CDR3 sequence reads: CASSSSRDRAGYTF. The CDR3, as DNA: TGTGCCAGCAGCTCGTCCCGGGACAGGGCTGGCTACACCTTC. Complete variable domain (other parts from reference TRBV13 and TRBJ1-2): AAGVIQSPRHLIKEKRETATLKCYPIPRHDTVYWYQQGPGQDPQFLISFYEKMQSDKGSIPDRFSAQQFSDYHSELNMSSLELGDSALYFCASSSSRDRAGYTFGSGTRLTVV.

The chain carries TRBV7-9 and TRBJ2-1, with 10 bases matching TRBD2. The CDR3 covers 16 residues. The V gene end was trimmed by 5 bases and the J gene end by 6 bases; junction bases not matched to a gene: 10. Germline CDR1 SEHNR, CDR2 FQNEAQ (reference sequence). CDR3 in DNA: TGTGCCAGCAGCCCCCAACTAGCGGGAATCGGCAATGAGCAGTTCTTC. Translating it yields CASSPQLAGIGNEQFF.

The table lists this clone with a count of one. The chain uses TRBV18 and TRBJ1-2; D is possibly TRBD1 (6 bases). V lost 6 bases and J lost 2, with 10 bases in between. The CDR3 consists of 13 residues. CDR1 and CDR2 from the germline V gene are KGHSH and LQKENI. CDR3 residues: CASSRQANYGYTF. The CDR3 DNA follows: TGTGCCAGCTCTCGACAGGCCAACTATGGCTACACCTTC.

The rearrangement joins TRBV5-1 to TRBJ2-7; 8 bases align to TRBD2. CDR3 size: 15 residues. J gave up 5 bases and V 2 bases, and 9 bases lay outside the gene matches. Germline V gene data show CDR1 as SGHRS and CDR2 as YFSETQ. This CDR3 reads CASSFDGREENEQYF. The DNA of the CDR3 is TGCGCCAGCAGCTTCGACGGGCGGGAGGAAAACGAGCAGTACTTC.

This rearrangement joins TRBV29-1 to TRBJ2-3; D is perhaps TRBD2 (6 bases). This CDR3 has 14 residues. Germline CDR1 reads SQVTM; CDR2 reads ANQGSEA. The germline V and J ends were trimmed by 8 bases and 0 bases, with 15 bases remaining between them. As DNA, the CDR3 is TGCAGCTGTGCAGGGACTTTTAGCACAGATACGCAGTATTTT. As protein: CSCAGTFSTDTQYF.